A selection of T cell receptor beta chains follows, all from one sample in a study of blood T cell repertoires in COVID-19. Produced via immunoSEQ multiplex PCR; TCRdb's table is partial and in-frame only. The sample has about 160,000 clones, approximately 81% seen once. Material for sequencing was peripheral blood. The receptors stem from a human donor with acute or convalescent COVID-19. The donor label of this sample is uncertain. Both conserved end residues are part of each CDR3. D genes are given only for firm matches. Some rows mark clone size as missing; the rest say once, few, many or name a class of expanded clone.

CDR3	DNA	V	J	D	size
CASSLGGIGGWQKLFF	TGTGCCAGCAGCTTAGGGGGAATTGGGGGCTGGCAAAAACTGTTTTTT	TRBV7-2	TRBJ1-4	NA	NA
CASSLGGRRTEAFF	TGTGCCAGCAGCTTGGGGGGGCGCAGGACTGAAGCTTTCTTT	TRBV7-2	TRBJ1-1	NA	NA
CASSIEKGTEAFF	TGTGCCAGTAGTATAGAAAAGGGGACTGAAGCTTTCTTT	TRBV19	TRBJ1-1	NA	NA
CASSPGTASSYEQYF	TGTGCCAGCAGCCCAGGGACAGCGAGCTCCTACGAGCAGTACTTC	TRBV7-2	TRBJ2-7	TRBD1	NA
CASSLWDRLLQPQHF	TGTGCCAGCAGTTTATGGGACAGACTATTACAGCCCCAGCATTTT	TRBV28	TRBJ1-5	NA	once
CASSVGSGETQYF	TGCGCCAGCAGCGTGGGCAGCGGGGAGACCCAGTACTTC	TRBV5-1	TRBJ2-5	NA	once
CASSPIQGNPSFYTF	TGTGCCAGCTCACCTATACAGGGCAACCCCTCCTTCTACACCTTC	TRBV18	TRBJ1-2	NA	NA
CASSRPGSSYEQYF	TGTGCCAGCAGCAGACCAGGGTCCTCCTACGAGCAGTACTTC	TRBV5-4	TRBJ2-7	NA	NA
CSASLLQETQYF	TGCAGTGCTAGTCTACTGCAAGAGACCCAGTACTTC	TRBV20-1	TRBJ2-5	NA	few
CASSPTGLAGYTF	TGTGCCAGCAGCCCGACAGGGTTGGCTGGCTACACCTTC	TRBV7-6	TRBJ1-2	TRBD1	NA
CASSLPGGVEAFF	TGTGCCAGCAGCTTACCCGGGGGGGTAGAAGCTTTCTTT	TRBV11-2	TRBJ1-1	NA	NA
CASRVAGGPDEQYF	TGTGCCAGCAGGGTAGCGGGGGGGCCCGACGAGCAGTACTTC	TRBV28	TRBJ2-7	TRBD2	NA
CATNEGQEANSPLHF	TGTGCCACCAACGAGGGACAGGAAGCCAATTCACCCCTCCACTTT	TRBV15	TRBJ1-6	TRBD1	NA
CASTQDSNYGYTF	TGTGCCAGCACTCAGGACAGCAACTATGGCTACACCTTC	TRBV6-5	TRBJ1-2	NA	NA
CASSLGPGANEKLFF	TGTGCCAGCAGCTTAGGTCCAGGGGCTAATGAAAAACTGTTTTTT	TRBV11-2	TRBJ1-4	NA	NA
CASTRDRGGGYTF	TGTGCCAGCACCCGGGACAGGGGAGGCGGCTACACCTTC	TRBV9	TRBJ1-2	TRBD1	once